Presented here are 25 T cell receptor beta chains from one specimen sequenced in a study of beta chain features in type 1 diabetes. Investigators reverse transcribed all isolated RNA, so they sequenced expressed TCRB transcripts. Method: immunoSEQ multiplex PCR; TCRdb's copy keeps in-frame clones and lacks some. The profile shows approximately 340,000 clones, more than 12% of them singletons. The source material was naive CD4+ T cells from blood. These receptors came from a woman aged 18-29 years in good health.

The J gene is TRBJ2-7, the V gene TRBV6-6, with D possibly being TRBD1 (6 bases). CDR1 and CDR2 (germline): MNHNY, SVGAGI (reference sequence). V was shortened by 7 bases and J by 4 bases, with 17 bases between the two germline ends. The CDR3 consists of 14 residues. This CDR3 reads CASISRGGQYEQYF. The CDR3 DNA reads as TGTGCCAGCATATCCAGGGGCGGACAGTACGAGCAGTACTTC.

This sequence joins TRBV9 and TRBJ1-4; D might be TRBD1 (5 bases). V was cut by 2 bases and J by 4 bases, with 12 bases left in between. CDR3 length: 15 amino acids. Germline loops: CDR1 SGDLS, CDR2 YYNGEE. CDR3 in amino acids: CASSVEGHYNEKLFF. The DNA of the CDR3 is TGTGCCAGCAGCGTCGAAGGACATTATAATGAAAAACTGTTTTTT.

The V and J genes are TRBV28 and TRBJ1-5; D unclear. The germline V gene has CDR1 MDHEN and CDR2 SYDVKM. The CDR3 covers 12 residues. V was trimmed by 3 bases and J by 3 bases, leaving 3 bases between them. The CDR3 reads CASSFYNQPQHF. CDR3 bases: TGTGCCAGCAGTTTTTACAATCAGCCCCAGCATTTT.

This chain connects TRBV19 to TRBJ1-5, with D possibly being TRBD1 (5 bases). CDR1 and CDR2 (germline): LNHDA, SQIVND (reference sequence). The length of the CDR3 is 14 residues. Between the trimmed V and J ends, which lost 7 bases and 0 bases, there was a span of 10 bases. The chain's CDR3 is CASTVGGSNQPQHF. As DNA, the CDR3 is TGTGCCAGTACCGTCGGGGGTAGCAATCAGCCCCAGCATTTT.

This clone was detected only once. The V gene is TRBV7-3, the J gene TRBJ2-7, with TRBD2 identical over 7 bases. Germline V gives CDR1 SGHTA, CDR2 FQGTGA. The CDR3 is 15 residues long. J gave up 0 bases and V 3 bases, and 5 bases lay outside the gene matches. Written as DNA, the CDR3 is TGTGCCAGCAGCTTGAGCGGGGAGAGCTCCTACGAGCAGTACTTC. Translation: CASSLSGESSYEQYF.

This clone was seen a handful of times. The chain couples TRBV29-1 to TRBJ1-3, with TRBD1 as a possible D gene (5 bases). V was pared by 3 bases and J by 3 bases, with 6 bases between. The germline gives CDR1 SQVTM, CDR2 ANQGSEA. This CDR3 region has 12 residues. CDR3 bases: TGCAGCGTTGAGACAGTTGGAAACACCATATATTTT. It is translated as CSVETVGNTIYF.

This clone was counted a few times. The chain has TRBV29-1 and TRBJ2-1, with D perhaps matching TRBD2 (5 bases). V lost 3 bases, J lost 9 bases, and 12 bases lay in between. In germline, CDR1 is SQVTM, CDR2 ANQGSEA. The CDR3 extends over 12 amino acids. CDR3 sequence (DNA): TGCAGCGTTGATAGGGAGAGGGTTGAGCAGTTCTTC. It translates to CSVDRERVEQFF.

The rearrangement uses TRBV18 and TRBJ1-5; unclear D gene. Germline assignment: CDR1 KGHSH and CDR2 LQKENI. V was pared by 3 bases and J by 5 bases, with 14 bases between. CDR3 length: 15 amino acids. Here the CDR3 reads CASSPIGASHQPQHF. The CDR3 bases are TGTGCCAGCTCACCGATAGGAGCCAGTCATCAGCCCCAGCATTTT.

DNA for the CDR3: TGTGCCAGCAGCCTGGGACAGATAATTCAGCCCCAGCATTTT. Amino acids: CASSLGQIIQPQHF. The chain joins TRBV5-4 to TRBJ1-5, with TRBD1 matching over 7 bases. Germline V gives CDR1 SGHNT, CDR2 YYREEE (reference sequence). Losses at the gene ends were 4 bases for V and 6 bases for J; bases not matched to a gene: 7. The CDR3 runs to 14 residues.

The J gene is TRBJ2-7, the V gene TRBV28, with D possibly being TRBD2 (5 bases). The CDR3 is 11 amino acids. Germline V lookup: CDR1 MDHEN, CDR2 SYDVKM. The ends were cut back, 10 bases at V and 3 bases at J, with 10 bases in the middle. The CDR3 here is CAITGVYEQYF. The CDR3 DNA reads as TGTGCCATCACCGGGGTCTACGAGCAGTACTTC.

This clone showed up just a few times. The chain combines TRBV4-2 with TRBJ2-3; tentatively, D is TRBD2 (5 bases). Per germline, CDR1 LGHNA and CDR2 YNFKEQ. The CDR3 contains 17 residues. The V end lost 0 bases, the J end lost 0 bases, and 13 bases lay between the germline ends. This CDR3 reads CASSQEGADLSTDTQYF. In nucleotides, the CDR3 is TGTGCCAGCAGCCAAGAGGGAGCGGACCTCAGCACAGATACGCAGTATTTT.

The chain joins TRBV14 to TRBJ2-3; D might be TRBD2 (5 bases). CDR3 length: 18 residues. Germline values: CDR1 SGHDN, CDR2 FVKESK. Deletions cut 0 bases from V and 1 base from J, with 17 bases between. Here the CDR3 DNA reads TGTGCCAGCAGCCAAGATTGGGGTGGAAGTAGCGGCACAGATACGCAGTATTTT. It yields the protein CASSQDWGGSSGTDTQYF.

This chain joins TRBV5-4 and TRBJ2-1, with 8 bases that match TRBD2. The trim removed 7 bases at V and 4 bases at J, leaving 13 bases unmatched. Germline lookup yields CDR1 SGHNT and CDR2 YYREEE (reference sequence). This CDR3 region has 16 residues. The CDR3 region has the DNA TGTGCCAGCGTCCTCGACGGGAGGGCGGGATACAATGAGCAGTTCTTC. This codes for CASVLDGRAGYNEQFF.

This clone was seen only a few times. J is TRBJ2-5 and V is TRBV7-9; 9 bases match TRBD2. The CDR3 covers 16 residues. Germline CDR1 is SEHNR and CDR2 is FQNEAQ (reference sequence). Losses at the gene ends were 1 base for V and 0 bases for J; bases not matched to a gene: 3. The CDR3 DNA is TGTGCCAGCAGCTTAGGGACTAGCGCATACCAAGAGACCCAGTACTTC. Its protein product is CASSLGTSAYQETQYF.

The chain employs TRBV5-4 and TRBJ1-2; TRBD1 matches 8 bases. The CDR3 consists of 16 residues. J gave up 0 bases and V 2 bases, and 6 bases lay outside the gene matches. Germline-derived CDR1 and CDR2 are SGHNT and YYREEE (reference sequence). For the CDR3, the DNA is TGTGCCAGCAGCTTAGGACAGGGCGCTTCTAACTATGGCTACACCTTC. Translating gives CASSLGQGASNYGYTF. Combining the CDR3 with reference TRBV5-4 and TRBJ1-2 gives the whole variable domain ETGVTQSPTHLIKTRGQQVTLRCSSQSGHNTVSWYQQALGQGPQFIFQYYREEENGRGNFPPRFSGLQFPNYSSELNVNALELDDSALYLCASSLGQGASNYGYTFGSGTRLTVV.

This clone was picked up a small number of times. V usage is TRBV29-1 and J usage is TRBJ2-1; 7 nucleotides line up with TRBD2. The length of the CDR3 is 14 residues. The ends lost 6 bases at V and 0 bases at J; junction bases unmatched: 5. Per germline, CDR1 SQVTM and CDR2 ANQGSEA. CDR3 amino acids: CSVGGTNSYNEQFF. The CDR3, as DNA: TGCAGCGTAGGAGGGACTAACTCCTACAATGAGCAGTTCTTC.

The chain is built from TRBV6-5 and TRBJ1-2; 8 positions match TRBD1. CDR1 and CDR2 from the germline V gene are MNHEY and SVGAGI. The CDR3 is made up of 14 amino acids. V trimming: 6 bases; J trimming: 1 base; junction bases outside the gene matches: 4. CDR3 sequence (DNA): TGTGCCAGCAGCCGGACAGGGCTTAACTATGGCTACACCTTC. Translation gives CASSRTGLNYGYTF.

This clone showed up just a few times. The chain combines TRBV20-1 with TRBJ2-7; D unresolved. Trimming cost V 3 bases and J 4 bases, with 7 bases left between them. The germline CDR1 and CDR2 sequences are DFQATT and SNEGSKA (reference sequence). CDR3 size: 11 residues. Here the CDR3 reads CSASVLYEQYF. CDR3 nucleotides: TGCAGTGCTAGTGTCCTTTACGAGCAGTACTTC.

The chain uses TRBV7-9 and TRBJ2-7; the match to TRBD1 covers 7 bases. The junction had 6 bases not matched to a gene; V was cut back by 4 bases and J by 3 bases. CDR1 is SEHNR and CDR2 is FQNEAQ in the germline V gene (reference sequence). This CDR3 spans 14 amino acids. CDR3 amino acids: CASSSGQESYEQYF. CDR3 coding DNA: TGTGCCAGCAGCTCCGGACAGGAAAGCTACGAGCAGTACTTC.

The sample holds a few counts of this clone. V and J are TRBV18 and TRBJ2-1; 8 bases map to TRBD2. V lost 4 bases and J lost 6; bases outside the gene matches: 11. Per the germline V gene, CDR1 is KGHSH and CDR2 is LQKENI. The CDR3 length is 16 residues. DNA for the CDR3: TGTGCCAGCTCACTTACTAGCGGCCCGTGGTCCAATGAGCAGTTCTTC. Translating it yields CASSLTSGPWSNEQFF.

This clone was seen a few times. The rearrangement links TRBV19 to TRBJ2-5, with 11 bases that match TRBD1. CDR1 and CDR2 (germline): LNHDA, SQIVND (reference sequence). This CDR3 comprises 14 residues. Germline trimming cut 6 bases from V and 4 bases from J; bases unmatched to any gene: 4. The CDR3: CASRPDRGRETQYF. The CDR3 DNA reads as TGTGCCAGTAGACCGGACAGGGGGCGAGAGACCCAGTACTTC.

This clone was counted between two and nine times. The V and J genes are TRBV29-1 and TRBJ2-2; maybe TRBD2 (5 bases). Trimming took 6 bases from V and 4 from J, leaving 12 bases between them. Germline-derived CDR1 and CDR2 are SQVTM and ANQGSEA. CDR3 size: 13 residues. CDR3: CSVRSGPTGELFF. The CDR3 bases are TGCAGCGTCCGGAGCGGCCCCACCGGGGAGCTGTTTTTT.

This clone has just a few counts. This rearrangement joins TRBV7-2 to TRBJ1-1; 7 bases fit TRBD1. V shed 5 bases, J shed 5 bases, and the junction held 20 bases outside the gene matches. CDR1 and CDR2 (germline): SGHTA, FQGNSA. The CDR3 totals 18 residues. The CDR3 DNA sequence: TGTGCCAGCAGCCCCCAGAGGATCTTGTCAGGGGGTTGGACTGAAGCTTTCTTT. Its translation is CASSPQRILSGGWTEAFF.

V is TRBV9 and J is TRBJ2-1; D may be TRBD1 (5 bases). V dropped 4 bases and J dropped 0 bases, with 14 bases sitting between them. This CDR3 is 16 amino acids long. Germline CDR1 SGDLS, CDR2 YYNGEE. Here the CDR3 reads CASSPRGDLSYNEQFF. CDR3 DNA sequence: TGTGCCAGCAGCCCAAGGGGTGACCTCTCCTACAATGAGCAGTTCTTC.

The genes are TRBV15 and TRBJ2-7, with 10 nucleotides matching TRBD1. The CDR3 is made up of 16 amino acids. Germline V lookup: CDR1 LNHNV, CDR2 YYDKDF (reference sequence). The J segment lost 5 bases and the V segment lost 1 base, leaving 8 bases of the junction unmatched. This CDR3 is CATSRAYRDRGHEQYF. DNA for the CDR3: TGTGCCACCAGCAGAGCATACCGGGACAGGGGACACGAGCAGTACTTC.